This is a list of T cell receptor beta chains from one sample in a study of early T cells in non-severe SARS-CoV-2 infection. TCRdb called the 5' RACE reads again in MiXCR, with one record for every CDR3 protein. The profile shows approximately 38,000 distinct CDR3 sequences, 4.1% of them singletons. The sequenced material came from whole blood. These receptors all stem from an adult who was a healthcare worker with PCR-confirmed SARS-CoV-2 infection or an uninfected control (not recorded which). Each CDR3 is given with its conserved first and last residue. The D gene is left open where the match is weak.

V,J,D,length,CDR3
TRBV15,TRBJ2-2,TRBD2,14,CATSTRTSGGELFF
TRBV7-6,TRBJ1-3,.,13,CASSSVPGNTIYF
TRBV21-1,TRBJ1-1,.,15,CASSKTVREGTEAFF
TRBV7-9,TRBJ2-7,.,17,CASSSDRTTKEIYEQYF
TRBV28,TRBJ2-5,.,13,CASSVLGQETQYF
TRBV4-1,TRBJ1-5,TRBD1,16,CASSHSDRARNQPQHF
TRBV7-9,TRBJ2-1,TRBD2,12,CASSTGLVEQFF
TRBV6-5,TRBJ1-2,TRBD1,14,CASSYSGQGYGYTF
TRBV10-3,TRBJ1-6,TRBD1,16,CAISEPEQGDNSPLHF
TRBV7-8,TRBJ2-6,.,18,CASSPYRVLAPGANVLTF
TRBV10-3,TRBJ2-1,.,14,CAISERSSYNEQFF
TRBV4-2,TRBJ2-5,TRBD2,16,CASSLRLAGPEETQYF
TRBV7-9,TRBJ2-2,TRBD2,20,CASSLGLAGITDIPTGELFF
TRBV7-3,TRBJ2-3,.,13,CASSLKSTDTQYF
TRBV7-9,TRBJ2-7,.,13,CASSDGSSYEQYF
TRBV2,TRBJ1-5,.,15,CASSLGAASNQPQHF
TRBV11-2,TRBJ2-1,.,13,CASSLVGGREQFF
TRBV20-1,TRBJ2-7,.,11,CSARQGSEQYF
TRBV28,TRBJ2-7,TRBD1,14,CASLTPGQVDEQYF
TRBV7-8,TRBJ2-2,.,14,CASSVTPLTGELFF
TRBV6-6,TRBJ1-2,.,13,CASSYEEIYGYTF
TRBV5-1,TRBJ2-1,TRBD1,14,CASSRGTQGDEQFF
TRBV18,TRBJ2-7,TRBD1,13,CASSQDRTYEQYF
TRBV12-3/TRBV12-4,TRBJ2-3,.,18,CASSLPPHLAGSADTQYF
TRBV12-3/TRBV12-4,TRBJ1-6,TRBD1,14,CASTRDRGHSPLHF
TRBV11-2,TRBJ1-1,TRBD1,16,CASSPGTGFQNTEAFF
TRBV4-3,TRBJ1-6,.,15,CASSQYRAPNSPLHF
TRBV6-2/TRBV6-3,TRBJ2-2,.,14,CASSSGGYTGELFF
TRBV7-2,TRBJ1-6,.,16,CASSLRSALDNSPLHF
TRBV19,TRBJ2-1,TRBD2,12,CASSGGAGEQFF
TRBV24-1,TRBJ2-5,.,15,CATSEPTGAQETQYF
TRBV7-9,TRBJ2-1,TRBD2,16,CASSFGLAVTYNEQFF
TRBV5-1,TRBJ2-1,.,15,CASSPGTHRVNEQFF
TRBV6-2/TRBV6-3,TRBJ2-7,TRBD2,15,CASSFPGLAGDEQYF
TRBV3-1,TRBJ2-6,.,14,CASSRQGGPNVLTF
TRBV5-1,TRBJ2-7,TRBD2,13,CASSLAGLHEQYF
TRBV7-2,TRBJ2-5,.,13,CASSPGIQETQYF
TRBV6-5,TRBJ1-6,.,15,CASRPGASYNSPLHF
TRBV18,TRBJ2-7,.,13,CASSPAGVGEQYF
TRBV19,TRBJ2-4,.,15,CASSNPLGAKNIQYF
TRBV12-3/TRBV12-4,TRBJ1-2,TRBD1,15,CASSFSGQGNYGYTF
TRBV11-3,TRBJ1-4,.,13,CASSLRGGEKLFF
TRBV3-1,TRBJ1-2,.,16,CASSLQLVASGHGYTF
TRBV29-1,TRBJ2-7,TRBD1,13,CSVTGGKGGEQYF
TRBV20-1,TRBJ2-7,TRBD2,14,CSASLASGNGEQYF
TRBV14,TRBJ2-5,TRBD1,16,CASSRGQASRKETQYF
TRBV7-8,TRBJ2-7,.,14,CASRPTGLTYEQYF
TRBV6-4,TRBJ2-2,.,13,CASSDRGTGELFF
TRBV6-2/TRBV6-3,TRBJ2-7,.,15,CASSYSVDITSEQYF
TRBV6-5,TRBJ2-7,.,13,CASSPGAPYEQYF
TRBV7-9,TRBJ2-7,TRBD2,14,CASSLGSGSYEQYF
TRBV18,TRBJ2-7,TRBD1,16,CASSLTTGGAPYEQYF
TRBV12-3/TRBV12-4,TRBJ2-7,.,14,CASSLGQGSYEQYF
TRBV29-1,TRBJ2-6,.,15,CSVATGRSGANVLTF
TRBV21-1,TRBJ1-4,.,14,CASQGLWAREKLFF
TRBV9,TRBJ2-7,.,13,CASSGGLSYEQYF
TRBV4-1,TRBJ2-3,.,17,CASSQEGRPSGTDTQYF
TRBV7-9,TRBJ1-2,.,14,CASSLAFQDYGYTF